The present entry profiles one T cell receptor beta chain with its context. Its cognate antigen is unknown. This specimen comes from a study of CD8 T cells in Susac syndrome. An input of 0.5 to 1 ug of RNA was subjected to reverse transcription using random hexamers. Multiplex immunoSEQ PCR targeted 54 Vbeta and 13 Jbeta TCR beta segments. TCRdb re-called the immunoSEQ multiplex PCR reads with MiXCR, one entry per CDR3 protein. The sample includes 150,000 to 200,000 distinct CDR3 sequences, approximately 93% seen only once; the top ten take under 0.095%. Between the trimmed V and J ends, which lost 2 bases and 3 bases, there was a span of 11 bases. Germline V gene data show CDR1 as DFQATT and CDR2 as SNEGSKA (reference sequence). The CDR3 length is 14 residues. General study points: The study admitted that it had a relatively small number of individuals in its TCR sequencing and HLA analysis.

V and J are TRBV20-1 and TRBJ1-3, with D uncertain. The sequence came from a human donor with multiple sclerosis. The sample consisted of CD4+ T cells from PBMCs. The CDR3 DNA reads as TGCAGTGCTAGAAACCCGGACGGTGGAAACACCATATATTTT. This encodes CSARNPDGGNTIYF.